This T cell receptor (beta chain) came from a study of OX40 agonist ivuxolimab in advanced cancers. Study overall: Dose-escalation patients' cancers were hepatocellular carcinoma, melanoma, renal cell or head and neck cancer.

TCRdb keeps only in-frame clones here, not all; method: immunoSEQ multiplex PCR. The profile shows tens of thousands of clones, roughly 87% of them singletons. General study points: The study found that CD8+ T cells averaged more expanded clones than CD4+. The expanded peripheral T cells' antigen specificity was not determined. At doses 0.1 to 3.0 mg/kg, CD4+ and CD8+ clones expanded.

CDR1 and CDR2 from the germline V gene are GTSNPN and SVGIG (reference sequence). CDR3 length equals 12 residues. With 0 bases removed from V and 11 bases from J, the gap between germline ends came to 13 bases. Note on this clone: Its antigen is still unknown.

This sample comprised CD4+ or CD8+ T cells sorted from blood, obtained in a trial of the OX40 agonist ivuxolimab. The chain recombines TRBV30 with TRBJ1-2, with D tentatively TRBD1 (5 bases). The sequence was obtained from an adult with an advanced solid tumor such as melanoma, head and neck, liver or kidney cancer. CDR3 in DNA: TGTGCCTGGAGTGTACAGAACAGGCGGTACACCTTC. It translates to CAWSVQNRRYTF.